Below are 23 T cell receptor beta chains sequenced from a single sample in a study of T cells in Graves' hyperthyroidism and ophthalmopathy. Regions amplified from RNA transcripts were the TCR beta CDR3 regions. The HTBI primer set drove a first-round RT-PCR of the TCR CDR3. Each CDR3 protein is one row after TCRdb ran MiXCR on the multiplex PCR reads. The profile shows fewer than 600,000 distinct CDR3 sequences, 11% to 15% of them singletons. The sequencing sample was made of blood. All receptors come from a woman aged 40 to 50 with Graves' hyperthyroidism.

This clonotype was picked up many times. CDR3 DNA: TGTGCCAGCAGCGCCGTGGGTGGGGAGCTGTTTTTT. It yields the protein CASSAVGGELFF. V usage is TRBV3-1 and J usage is TRBJ2-2, with D unclear. Germline lookup yields CDR1 LGHDT and CDR2 YNNKEL (reference sequence). The V end was cut by 5 bases, the J end by 8 bases, with 9 bases between. This CDR3 is 12 amino acids long.

In this sample, this clonotype turned up many times. The chain is built from TRBV28 and TRBJ2-7, with 10 bases identical to TRBD2. V dropped 1 base and J dropped 9; count of bases not matched to a gene: 6. The V gene's germline CDR1 is MDHEN and CDR2 SYDVKM. This CDR3 is 14 amino acids long. The CDR3 loop reads CASSLYLAGDAQYF. CDR3 sequence (DNA): TGTGCCAGCAGTTTATACCTAGCGGGAGATGCGCAGTACTTC.

The genes are TRBV11-3 and TRBJ1-1; D is unclear. The CDR3 covers 14 residues. Trimming removed 2 bases from V and 7 bases from J, with 14 bases in between. Germline CDR1 is SGHNT and CDR2 is YENEEA. CDR3 region: CASSLSGWSGEAFF. CDR3 coding DNA: TGTGCCAGCAGCTTATCGGGCTGGAGCGGTGAAGCTTTCTTT.

At least ten counts were recorded for this clonotype. This chain uses TRBV3-1 with TRBJ2-7; D uncertain. This CDR3 spans 13 amino acids. The germline gives CDR1 LGHDT, CDR2 YNNKEL (reference sequence). The V gene lost 0 bases and the J gene lost 5 bases, with 8 bases spanning the gap. The CDR3: CASSQDSRNEQYF. CDR3 nucleotides: TGTGCCAGCAGCCAAGATAGTAGAAACGAGCAGTACTTC.

This clonotype has ten or more counts. This rearrangement joins TRBV28 to TRBJ1-5; TRBD1 agrees at 7 bases. J gave up 0 bases and V 7 bases, and 6 bases lay outside the gene matches. The CDR3 has 15 amino acids. CDR1 MDHEN and CDR2 SYDVKM come from the germline V gene. The DNA for the CDR3 is TGTGCCAGCATCGCCCAGGGGGATAGCAATCAGCCCCAGCATTTT. Encoded protein: CASIAQGDSNQPQHF.

In this sample, this clonotype turned up many times. The V and J genes are TRBV18 and TRBJ2-3, with no clear D. Germline V gives CDR1 KGHSH, CDR2 LQKENI. CDR3 length equals 14 residues. V was trimmed by 1 base and J by 0 bases, leaving 5 bases between them. The CDR3: CASSPQDSTDTQYF. The CDR3 DNA reads as TGTGCCAGCTCACCACAAGACAGCACAGATACGCAGTATTTT.

The sample holds many counts of this clonotype. The chain's CDR3 is CAITRGRPDTQYF. CDR3 nucleotides: TGTGCCATCACTCGCGGGAGGCCAGATACGCAGTATTTT. V gene TRBV10-3 combines with J gene TRBJ2-3; 8 bases match TRBD2. This CDR3 is 13 amino acids long. V dropped 7 bases and J dropped 4; count of bases not matched to a gene: 4. Germline CDR1 and CDR2: ENHRY and SYGVKD.

The rearrangement links TRBV7-8 to TRBJ2-5; maybe TRBD1 (6 bases). Trimming left V 4 bases short and J 4 bases short, with 19 bases between. In germline, CDR1 is SGHVS, CDR2 FQNEAQ. The CDR3 length is 16 residues. Here the CDR3 DNA reads TGTGCCAGCAGCTCCAGGGGAGTGAATTTAAGAGAGACCCAGTACTTC. It yields the protein CASSSRGVNLRETQYF.

V gene TRBV6-1 combines with J gene TRBJ2-7; tentatively, D is TRBD2 (5 bases). Germline CDR1 reads MNHNS; CDR2 reads SASEGT. V was shortened by 7 bases and J by 6 bases, with 19 bases between the two germline ends. The CDR3 consists of 14 residues. In nucleotides, the CDR3 is TGTGCCAGCACGGGGTTGATACCCTCGGGCGAGCAGTACTTC. Amino acid sequence: CASTGLIPSGEQYF.

This clonotype was counted between two and nine times. This rearrangement joins TRBV6-2 or TRBV6-3 to TRBJ2-1, with unresolved D. V shed 6 bases and J shed 0 bases, with 9 bases lying between them. This CDR3 region has 14 residues. The germline V gene encodes CDR1 MNHEY and CDR2 SVGEGT. CDR3 protein: CASRRRSSYNEQFF. The CDR3 DNA reads as TGTGCCAGCAGACGCCGAAGCTCCTACAATGAGCAGTTCTTC.

The CDR3 nucleotides read TGTGCCTGGAGCACCGTTGGGGCTTCTGCTGTGAGCACAGATACGCAGTATTTT. It encodes CAWSTVGASAVSTDTQYF. The rearrangement links TRBV30 to TRBJ2-3; D is possibly TRBD1 (5 bases). The CDR3 extends over 18 amino acids. Germline V gene lookup returns CDR1 GTSNPN and CDR2 SVGIG (reference sequence). V was cut by 3 bases and J by 0 bases, with 22 bases left in between.

CDR3 protein: CASSFRRGAENTEAFF. CDR3 nucleotides: TGTGCCAGCAGTTTTCGTCGGGGGGCGGAGAACACTGAAGCTTTCTTT. The genes are TRBV28 and TRBJ1-1, with D perhaps TRBD1 (6 bases). Germline V gene sequence: CDR1 MDHEN, CDR2 SYDVKM. The CDR3 has 16 residues. V lost 3 bases, J lost 1 base, and 15 bases lay in between.

This clonotype was picked up many times. The chain uses TRBV11-3 and TRBJ2-7, with D uncertain. V dropped 1 base and J dropped 5 bases, with 15 bases sitting between them. Germline V gene data show CDR1 as SGHNT and CDR2 as YENEEA. This CDR3 comprises 15 residues. CDR3 DNA sequence: TGTGCCAGCAGCTTAGTGTGGGAAGGCGACCACGAGCAGTACTTC. Its protein product is CASSLVWEGDHEQYF.

This clonotype was detected ten times or more. J is TRBJ2-2 and V is TRBV11-2, with TRBD2 as a possible D gene (5 bases). The CDR3 spans 15 residues. Trimming cost V 6 bases and J 6 bases, with 17 bases left between them. CDR1 and CDR2 (germline): SGHAT, FQNNGV. The CDR3, as DNA: TGTGCCAGCAGAAATATAGCGAGGGTGGCCGGGGAGCTGTTTTTT. Residues: CASRNIARVAGELFF.

The table lists this clonotype with many counts. The chain combines TRBV5-1 with TRBJ2-7, with a possible D match to TRBD1 (6 bases). Trimming stripped 0 bases from V and 4 bases from J, with 11 bases between. The CDR3 runs to 14 residues. Germline V lookup: CDR1 SGHRS, CDR2 YFSETQ. The CDR3 is CASSLEQGLYEQYF. The CDR3 bases are TGCGCCAGCAGCTTGGAACAGGGTCTATACGAGCAGTACTTC.

This clonotype has a count of ten or more. The V call is TRBV12-3 or TRBV12-4, the J call TRBJ1-4; D gene ambiguous. Trimming cost V 8 bases and J 4 bases, with 11 bases left between them. There are 13 residues in the CDR3. The CDR3 sequence is CASGRTLNEKLFF. CDR3 nucleotide sequence: TGTGCCAGCGGGCGAACCCTTAATGAAAAACTGTTTTTT.

This chain connects TRBV5-4 to TRBJ2-1, with D possibly TRBD1 on 6 matching bases. Between the trimmed V and J ends, which lost 2 bases and 9 bases, there was a span of 12 bases. CDR3 length equals 13 residues. Germline lookup yields CDR1 SGHNT and CDR2 YYREEE (reference sequence). CDR3 protein: CASSFSGVGEQFF. The CDR3 nucleotides are TGTGCCAGCAGCTTTTCAGGGGTGGGTGAGCAGTTCTTC.

On this clonotype: A much larger clone differs from this one at a single base, so this may be a read error. This chain connects TRBV20-1 to TRBJ1-2; D gene ambiguous. The CDR3 has 13 amino acids. Germline V gives CDR1 DFQATT, CDR2 SNEGSKA (reference sequence). The V end lost 5 bases, the J end lost 4 bases, and 14 bases lay between the germline ends. The CDR3, as DNA: TGCAGTGCTTGGAGCAGGTTAGGCTATGGCTACACCTTC. Residues: CSAWSRLGYGYTF.

The chain recombines TRBV11-3 with TRBJ2-1; 8 positions match TRBD2. The J segment lost 8 bases and the V segment lost 5 bases, leaving 14 bases of the junction unmatched. The CDR3 length is 16 residues. Germline V CDR1 and CDR2: SGHNT, YENEEA. CDR3 in DNA: TGTGCCAGCAGCCCGGGGGGTAGCGGGGTGGTGTATGAGCAGTTCTTC. Protein product: CASSPGGSGVVYEQFF. Combining the CDR3 with reference TRBV11-3 and TRBJ2-1 gives the whole variable domain EAGVVQSPRYKIIEKKQPVAFWCNPISGHNTLYWYLQNLGQGPELLIRYENEEAVDDSQLPKDRFSAERLKGVDSTLKIQPAELGDSAVYLCASSPGGSGVVYEQFFGPGTRLTVL.

Many counts were recorded for this clonotype. J is TRBJ2-2 and V is TRBV28, with D possibly matching TRBD2 (5 bases). V was cut by 4 bases and J by 4 bases, with 22 bases left in between. The CDR3 contains 18 residues. Germline V gives CDR1 MDHEN, CDR2 SYDVKM. The CDR3 nucleotides are TGTGCCAGCAGTTATACCCCGGACTCGCCTTCGAGCACCGGGGAGCTGTTTTTT. Translating it yields CASSYTPDSPSSTGELFF.

This clonotype has more than one count but fewer than ten. The V gene is TRBV15, the J gene TRBJ2-7; a possible D gene is TRBD2 (6 bases). The V and J ends lost 1 base and 0 bases respectively, with 10 bases between them. Germline V lookup: CDR1 LNHNV, CDR2 YYDKDF (reference sequence). The CDR3 has 15 amino acids. The CDR3 loop is CATSRVAGSSYEQYF. The CDR3 nucleotides are TGTGCCACCAGCAGAGTTGCGGGATCCTCCTACGAGCAGTACTTC. Drawing the rest from reference TRBV15 and TRBJ2-7, the complete variable domain is DAMVIQNPRYQVTQFGKPVTLSCSQTLNHNVMYWYQQKSSQAPKLLFHYYDKDFNNEADTPDNFQSRRPNTSFCFLDIRSPGLGDTAMYLCATSRVAGSSYEQYFGPGTRLTVT.

This clonotype was recorded at least ten times. The chain has TRBV7-2 and TRBJ2-4, with 7 bases aligning to TRBD1. The length of the CDR3 is 14 residues. Germline loops: CDR1 SGHTA, CDR2 FQGNSA. The J segment lost 8 bases and the V segment lost 5 bases, leaving 9 bases of the junction unmatched. In nucleotides, the CDR3 is TGTGCCAGCAGCACGAGGGGGCGCCAGGACATTCAGTACTTC. Protein: CASSTRGRQDIQYF. Based on the CDR3 plus reference TRBV7-2 and TRBJ2-4, the full variable domain is GAGVSQSPSNKVTEKGKDVELRCDPISGHTALYWYRQSLGQGLEFLIYFQGNSAPDKSGLPSDRFSAERTGGSVSTLTIQRTQQEDSAVYLCASSTRGRQDIQYFGAGTRLSVL.

This clonotype was recorded at least ten times. This rearrangement joins TRBV6-5 to TRBJ1-1, with a possible D match to TRBD1 (5 bases). V lost 2 bases and J 0 bases, leaving 22 bases between the germline ends. The CDR3 contains 19 residues. Germline V lookup: CDR1 MNHEY, CDR2 SVGAGI. The CDR3 sequence: CASSYLRSGGTGVNTEAFF. The CDR3 nucleotides read TGTGCCAGCAGTTACCTTAGATCGGGGGGGACGGGGGTGAACACTGAAGCTTTCTTT.